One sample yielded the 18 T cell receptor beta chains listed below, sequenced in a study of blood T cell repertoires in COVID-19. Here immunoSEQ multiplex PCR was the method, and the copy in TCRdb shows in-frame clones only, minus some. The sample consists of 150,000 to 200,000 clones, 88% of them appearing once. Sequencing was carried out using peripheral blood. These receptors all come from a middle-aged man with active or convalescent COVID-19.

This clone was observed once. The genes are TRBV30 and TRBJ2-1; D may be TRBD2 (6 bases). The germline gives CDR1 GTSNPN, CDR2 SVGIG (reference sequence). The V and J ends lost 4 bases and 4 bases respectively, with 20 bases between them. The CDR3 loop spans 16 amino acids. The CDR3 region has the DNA TGTGCCTGGACGGGAGCCACGGTTTCCTTTTACAATGAGCAGTTCTTC. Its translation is CAWTGATVSFYNEQFF. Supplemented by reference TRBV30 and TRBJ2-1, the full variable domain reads SQTIHQWPATLVQPVGSPLSLECTVEGTSNPNLYWYRQAAGRGLQLLFYSVGIGQISSEVPQNLSASRPQDRQFILSSKKLLLSDSGFYLCAWTGATVSFYNEQFFGPGTRLTVL.

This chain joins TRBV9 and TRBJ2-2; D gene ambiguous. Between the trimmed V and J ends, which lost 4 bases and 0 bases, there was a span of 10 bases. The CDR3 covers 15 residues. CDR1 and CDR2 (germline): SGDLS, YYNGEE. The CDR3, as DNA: TGTGCCAGCAGCATAAGAGCCGCGAACACCGGGGAGCTGTTTTTT. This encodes CASSIRAANTGELFF. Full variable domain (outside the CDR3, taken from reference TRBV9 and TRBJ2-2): DSGVTQTPKHLITATGQRVTLRCSPRSGDLSVYWYQQSLDQGLQFLIQYYNGEERAKGNILERFSAQQFPDLHSELNLSSLELGDSALYFCASSIRAANTGELFFGEGSRLTVL.

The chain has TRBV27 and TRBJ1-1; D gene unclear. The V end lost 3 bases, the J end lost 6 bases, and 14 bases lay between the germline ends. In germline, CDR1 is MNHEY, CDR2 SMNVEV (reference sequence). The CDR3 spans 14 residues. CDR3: CASSLPGSGAEAFF. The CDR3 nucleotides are TGTGCCAGCAGTTTGCCGGGTAGCGGCGCTGAAGCTTTCTTT.

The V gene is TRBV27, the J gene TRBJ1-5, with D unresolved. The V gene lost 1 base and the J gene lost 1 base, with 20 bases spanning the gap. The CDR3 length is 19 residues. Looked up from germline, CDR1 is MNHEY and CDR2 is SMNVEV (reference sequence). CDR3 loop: CASSLLAIPSLGSNQPQHF. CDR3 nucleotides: TGTGCCAGCAGTTTATTAGCGATACCGAGCCTTGGGAGCAATCAGCCCCAGCATTTT.

For the CDR3, the DNA is TGTGCCAGCAGCCTCGGGACAGCGCCTAATGAAAAACTGTTTTTT. Translated, it gives CASSLGTAPNEKLFF. This chain uses TRBV11-3 with TRBJ1-4, with 7 positions matching TRBD1. CDR3 size: 15 residues. Trimming at V came to 5 bases and at J to 3 bases, leaving 6 bases not matched to a gene. Germline V CDR1 and CDR2: SGHNT, YENEEA. Together with reference TRBV11-3 and TRBJ1-4, the CDR3 gives the full variable domain: EAGVVQSPRYKIIEKKQPVAFWCNPISGHNTLYWYLQNLGQGPELLIRYENEEAVDDSQLPKDRFSAERLKGVDSTLKIQPAELGDSAVYLCASSLGTAPNEKLFFGSGTQLSVL.

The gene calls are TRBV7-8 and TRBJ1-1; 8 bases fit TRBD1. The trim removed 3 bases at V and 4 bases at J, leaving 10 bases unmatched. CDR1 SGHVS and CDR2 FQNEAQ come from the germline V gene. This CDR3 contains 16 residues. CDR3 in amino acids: CASSLGPDRGVTEAFF. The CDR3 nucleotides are TGTGCCAGCAGCTTGGGGCCCGACAGGGGAGTCACTGAAGCTTTCTTT. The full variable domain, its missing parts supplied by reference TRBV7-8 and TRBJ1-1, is GAGVSQSPRYKVAKRGQDVALRCDPISGHVSLFWYQQALGQGPEFLTYFQNEAQLDKSGLPSDRFFAERPEGSVSTLKIQRTQQEDSAVYLCASSLGPDRGVTEAFFGQGTRLTVV.

DNA for the CDR3: TGTGCCAGCAGGAGGGGAGGGTGGTCAGATACGCAGTATTTT. Its protein is CASRRGGWSDTQYF. V is TRBV25-1 and J is TRBJ2-3; 7 bases are shared with TRBD2. Germline CDR1 and CDR2: MGHDK and SYGVNS. The CDR3 sequence is 14 residues long. Germline trimming cut 6 bases from V and 4 bases from J; bases unmatched to any gene: 7. The variable domain in full, with the rest retrieved from reference TRBV25-1 and TRBJ2-3, is EADIYQTPRYLVIGTGKKITLECSQTMGHDKMYWYQQDPGMELHLIHYSYGVNSTEKGDLSSESTVSRIRTEHFPLTLESARPSHTSQYLCASRRGGWSDTQYFGPGTRLTVL.

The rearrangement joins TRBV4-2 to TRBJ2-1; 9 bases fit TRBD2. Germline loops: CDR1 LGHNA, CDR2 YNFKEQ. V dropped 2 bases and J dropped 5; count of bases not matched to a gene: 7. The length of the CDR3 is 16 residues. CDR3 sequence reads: CASSQRRASGNNEQFF. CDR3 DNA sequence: TGTGCCAGCAGCCAAAGGAGGGCTAGCGGGAACAATGAGCAGTTCTTC.

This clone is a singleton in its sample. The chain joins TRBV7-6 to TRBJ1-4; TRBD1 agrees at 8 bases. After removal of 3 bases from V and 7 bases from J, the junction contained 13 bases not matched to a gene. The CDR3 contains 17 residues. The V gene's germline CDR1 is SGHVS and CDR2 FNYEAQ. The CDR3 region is CASSLGTGGPLGEKLFF. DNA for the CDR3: TGTGCCAGCAGCTTGGGGACAGGTGGGCCTTTGGGTGAAAAACTGTTTTTT.

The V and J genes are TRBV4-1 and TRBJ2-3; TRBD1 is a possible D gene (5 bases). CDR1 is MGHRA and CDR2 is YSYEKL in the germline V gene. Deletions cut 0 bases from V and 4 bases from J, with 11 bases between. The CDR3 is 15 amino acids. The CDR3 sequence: CASSQDPAGPDTQYF. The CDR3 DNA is TGCGCCAGCAGCCAAGACCCAGCAGGGCCAGATACGCAGTATTTT.

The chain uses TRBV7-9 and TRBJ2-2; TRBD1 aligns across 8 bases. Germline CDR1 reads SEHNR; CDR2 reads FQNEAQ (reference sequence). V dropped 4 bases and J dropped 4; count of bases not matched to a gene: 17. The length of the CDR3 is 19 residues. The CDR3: CASSSPGQEESGATGELFF. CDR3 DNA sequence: TGTGCCAGCAGCTCACCGGGACAGGAGGAATCGGGGGCCACCGGGGAGCTGTTTTTT.

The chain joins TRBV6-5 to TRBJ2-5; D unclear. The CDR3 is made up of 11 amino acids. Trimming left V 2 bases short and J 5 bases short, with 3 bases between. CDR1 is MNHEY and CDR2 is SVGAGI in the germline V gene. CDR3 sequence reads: CASSYLETQYF. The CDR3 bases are TGTGCCAGCAGTTACCTCGAGACCCAGTACTTC.

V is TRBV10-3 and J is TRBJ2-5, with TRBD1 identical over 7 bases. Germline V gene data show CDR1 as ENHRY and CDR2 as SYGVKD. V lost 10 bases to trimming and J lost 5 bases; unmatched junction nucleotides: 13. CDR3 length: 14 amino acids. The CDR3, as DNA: TGTGCCAGCAGAGAGTCCAGGGGGTATGAGACCCAGTACTTC. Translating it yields CASRESRGYETQYF.

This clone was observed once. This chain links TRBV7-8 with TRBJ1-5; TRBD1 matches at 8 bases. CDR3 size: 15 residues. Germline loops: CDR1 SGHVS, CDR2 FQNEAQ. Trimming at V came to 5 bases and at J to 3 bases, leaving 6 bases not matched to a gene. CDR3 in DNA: TGTGCCAGCAGCGTTGGACAGGGTGACAATCAGCCCCAGCATTTT. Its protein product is CASSVGQGDNQPQHF.

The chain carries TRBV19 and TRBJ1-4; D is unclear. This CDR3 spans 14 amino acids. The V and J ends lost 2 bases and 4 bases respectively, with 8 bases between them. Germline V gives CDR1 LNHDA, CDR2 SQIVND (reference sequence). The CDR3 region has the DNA TGTGCCAGTAGTATACCCAGGCGTAATGAAAAACTGTTTTTT. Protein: CASSIPRRNEKLFF.

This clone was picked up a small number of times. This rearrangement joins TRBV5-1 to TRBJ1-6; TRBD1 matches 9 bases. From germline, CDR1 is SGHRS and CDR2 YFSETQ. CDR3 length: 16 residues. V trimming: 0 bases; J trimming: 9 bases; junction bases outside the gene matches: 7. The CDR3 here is CASSLGRTGEVSPLHF. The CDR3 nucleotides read TGCGCCAGCAGCTTGGGACGGACAGGGGAGGTTTCACCCCTCCACTTT.

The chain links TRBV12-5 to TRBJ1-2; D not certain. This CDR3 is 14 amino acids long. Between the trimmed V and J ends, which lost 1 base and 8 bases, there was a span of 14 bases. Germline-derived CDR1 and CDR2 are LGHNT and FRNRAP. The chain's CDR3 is CASGLGGVSGGYTF. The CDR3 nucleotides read TGTGCTAGTGGTTTGGGAGGCGTCAGTGGGGGCTACACCTTC.

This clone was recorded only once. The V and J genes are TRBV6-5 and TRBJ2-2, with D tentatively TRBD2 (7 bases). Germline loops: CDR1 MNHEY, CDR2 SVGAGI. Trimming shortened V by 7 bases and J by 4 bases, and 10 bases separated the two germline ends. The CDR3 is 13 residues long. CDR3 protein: CASNRGATGELFF. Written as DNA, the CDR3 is TGTGCCAGCAACCGGGGGGCCACCGGGGAGCTGTTTTTT.